This TCR beta chain was obtained from a study of CD8+ T cells in alopecia areata. The wider study: For the treated group, dosing was oral tofacitinib at 5 to 10 mg twice daily.

Regarding treatment: oral pan-JAK inhibitor, 5-10 mg twice daily. Notes on the study in general: Tofacitinib did not eliminate many expanded lesional clones from scalp or blood.

There are 13 residues in the CDR3. V was cut by 3 bases and J by 1 base, with 6 bases left in between. The germline V gene has CDR1 SQVTM and CDR2 ANQGSEA. Sequencing templates came from extracted RNA that was reverse transcribed into cDNA. The table came from immunoSEQ multiplex PCR; TCRdb's copy has only in-frame clones and leaves some out. The sample comprises approximately 170,000 clones, around 60% of which are singletons, and approximately 0.63% rests with the top ten. This clone was detected a few times. Its specificity is unknown. The TCR originated in a human donor with alopecia areata. The gene calls are TRBV29-1 and TRBJ2-2; D call uncertain. The input for sequencing was CD4+ T cells sorted from blood, taken at week 4, from a patient treated with tofacitinib. The CDR3 loop is CSVDDKNTGELFF. The CDR3 region has the DNA TGCAGCGTTGATGACAAGAACACCGGGGAGCTGTTTTTT.